The 19 T cell receptor beta chains in this list originate from one sample, sequenced in a study of graft-versus-host responses after intestinal transplantation. This table comes from immunoSEQ multiplex PCR, and its TCRdb copy is limited to in-frame clones, with some not included. Of under 7,500 clones in the sample, 68% were seen once. Once graft tissue had been processed, intraepithelial and lamina propria lymphocytes were released. The sample consisted of ileum tissue, taken 50 to 55 days after transplant. The receptors derive from a human patient who received an intestinal transplant, so some T cells may come from the graft donor.

The V call is TRBV10-1, the J call TRBJ2-7; D perhaps matches TRBD2 (6 bases). Germline lookup yields CDR1 WNHNN and CDR2 SYGVQD (reference sequence). With 7 bases removed from V and 0 bases from J, the gap between germline ends came to 13 bases. The CDR3 spans 14 residues. Here the CDR3 DNA reads TGCGCCAGCACCCATGGCGGGAACTCCTACGAGCAGTACGTC. Translating gives CASTHGGNSYEQYV.

The genes are TRBV2 and TRBJ2-2; TRBD2 is a possible D gene (6 bases). The germline CDR1 and CDR2 sequences are SNHLY and FYNNEI. This CDR3 is built from 14 residues. The V end lost 7 bases, the J end lost 1 base, and 10 bases lay between the germline ends. CDR3 DNA: TGTGCCAGCATCCGGGACTTGAACACCGGGGAGCTGTTTTTT. It specifies CASIRDLNTGELFF. The full variable domain, completed using reference TRBV2 and TRBJ2-2, is EPEVTQTPSHQVTQMGQEVILRCVPISNHLYFYWYRQILGQKVEFLVSFYNNEISEKSEIFDDQFSVERPDGSNFTLKIRSTKLEDSAMYFCASIRDLNTGELFFGEGSRLTVL.

The chain couples TRBV2 to TRBJ1-1; weak D call: TRBD1 (5 bases). This CDR3 region has 15 residues. V gave up 1 base and J gave up 0 bases, with 9 bases separating them. Germline loops: CDR1 SNHLY, CDR2 FYNNEI. CDR3 in DNA: TGTGCCAGCAGTGAAGGGGCAGGGATGAACACTGAAGCTTTCTTT. Protein: CASSEGAGMNTEAFF. The whole variable domain, filled in from reference TRBV2 and TRBJ1-1, reads EPEVTQTPSHQVTQMGQEVILRCVPISNHLYFYWYRQILGQKVEFLVSFYNNEISEKSEIFDDQFSVERPDGSNFTLKIRSTKLEDSAMYFCASSEGAGMNTEAFFGQGTRLTVV.

This clone is a singleton in its sample. The rearrangement links TRBV6-6 to TRBJ2-5; maybe TRBD1 (6 bases). The V end lost 6 bases, the J end lost 2 bases, and 13 bases lay between the germline ends. This CDR3 contains 14 residues. CDR1 MNHNY and CDR2 SVGAGI come from the germline V gene (reference sequence). CDR3 region: CASSYGQRQETQYF. The CDR3 DNA follows: TGTGCCAGCAGCTATGGACAGAGGCAAGAGACCCAGTACTTC.

The chain employs TRBV28 and TRBJ1-2; D unresolved. Germline CDR1 is MDHEN and CDR2 is SYDVKM. CDR3 length: 14 residues. V lost 2 bases, J lost 5 bases, and 12 bases lay in between. The CDR3 bases are TGTGCCAGCAGTTTAGGATCGGCGGGGTATGGCTACACCTTC. This encodes CASSLGSAGYGYTF.

The rearrangement links TRBV11-2 to TRBJ2-5, with D maybe TRBD1 (6 bases). In germline, CDR1 is SGHAT, CDR2 FQNNGV. Trimming cost V 3 bases and J 5 bases, with 16 bases left between them. This CDR3 comprises 15 residues. As DNA, the CDR3 is TGTGCCAGCAGCTTTCTTGGGGGCCCGGCTGAGACCCAGTACTTC. Its protein product is CASSFLGGPAETQYF.

This clone has just a few counts. The CDR3 sequence is CASSDSESGGASDEQFF. The CDR3 DNA reads TGTGCCAGCAGTGACTCTGAAAGCGGGGGGGCTTCGGATGAGCAGTTCTTC. V gene TRBV6-4 combines with J gene TRBJ2-1; 10 nucleotides agree with TRBD2. V was pared by 0 bases and J by 8 bases, with 10 bases of the junction left unmatched. From germline, CDR1 is MRHNA and CDR2 SNTAGT. The CDR3 totals 17 residues.

The CDR3: CATSGDRVAYNEQFF. The CDR3 DNA reads TGTGCCACCAGCGGCGACAGGGTTGCCTACAATGAGCAGTTCTTC. The chain links TRBV15 to TRBJ2-1; TRBD1 aligns across 7 bases. Germline values: CDR1 LNHNV, CDR2 YYDKDF (reference sequence). V lost 5 bases to trimming and J lost 2 bases; unmatched junction nucleotides: 6. This CDR3 is built from 15 residues.

This clone was seen only a few times. The gene calls are TRBV13 and TRBJ2-1, with D maybe TRBD2 (6 bases). The CDR3 spans 15 residues. The germline V gene encodes CDR1 PRHDT and CDR2 FYEKMQ (reference sequence). Between the trimmed V and J ends, which lost 5 bases and 3 bases, there was a span of 14 bases. The CDR3 DNA sequence: TGTGCCAGCAGCGCCGTGGGGGGTATCTACAATGAGCAGTTCTTC. This gives the protein CASSAVGGIYNEQFF.

This clone turned up a few times. This sequence joins TRBV9 and TRBJ2-3, with TRBD2 as a possible D gene (5 bases). Germline V lookup: CDR1 SGDLS, CDR2 YYNGEE. This CDR3 spans 13 amino acids. Trimming took 0 bases from V and 8 from J, leaving 10 bases between them. The CDR3 loop reads CASSVEDSATQYF. The CDR3 nucleotides are TGTGCCAGCAGCGTAGAGGATAGCGCTACGCAGTATTTT.

The rearrangement uses TRBV30 and TRBJ1-6; D gene unclear. Germline CDR1 reads GTSNPN; CDR2 reads SVGIG (reference sequence). The CDR3 covers 17 residues. V lost 1 base, J lost 0 bases, and 13 bases lay in between. CDR3 sequence reads: CAWSDKAWSSYNSPLHF. The CDR3 DNA is TGTGCCTGGAGTGATAAAGCGTGGAGCTCCTATAATTCACCCCTCCACTTT.

The chain employs TRBV6-5 and TRBJ2-5, with 7 bases identical to TRBD2. The CDR3 loop spans 13 amino acids. With V trimmed by 5 bases and J by 1 base, 1 base remained unmatched. Germline V gene data show CDR1 as MNHEY and CDR2 as SVGAGI. CDR3: CASSTSVQETQYF. The CDR3 DNA is TGTGCCAGCAGTACTAGCGTCCAAGAGACCCAGTACTTC.

J is TRBJ2-5 and V is TRBV2, with 10 nucleotides matching TRBD2. This CDR3 comprises 14 residues. V gave up 5 bases and J gave up 3 bases; unmatched junction bases: 3. The V gene's germline CDR1 is SNHLY and CDR2 FYNNEI. CDR3: CASSSTSGEETQYF. The CDR3 DNA reads TGTGCCAGCAGTAGTACTAGCGGGGAAGAGACCCAGTACTTC.

The table lists this clone with a few counts. The V gene is TRBV6-6, the J gene TRBJ2-3, with D tentatively TRBD1 (6 bases). Germline-derived CDR1 and CDR2 are MNHNY and SVGAGI (reference sequence). This CDR3 region has 14 residues. V was cut by 2 bases and J by 6 bases, with 12 bases left in between. CDR3 in amino acids: CASSYRDQGDTQYF. The CDR3 coding sequence is TGTGCCAGCAGTTACCGGGACCAGGGGGATACGCAGTATTTT.

The J gene is TRBJ1-2, the V gene TRBV12-5; 9 bases fit TRBD1. V trimming: 0 bases; J trimming: 8 bases; junction bases outside the gene matches: 1. The germline CDR1 and CDR2 sequences are LGHNT and FRNRAP. The CDR3 has 13 residues. The CDR3 protein is CASGLVTGGGYTF. The CDR3 region has the DNA TGTGCTAGTGGTTTGGTCACAGGGGGCGGCTACACCTTC.

J is TRBJ1-6 and V is TRBV5-6; D is perhaps TRBD1 (5 bases). This CDR3 is 18 amino acids long. The germline V gene has CDR1 SGHDT and CDR2 YYEEEE. The V gene lost 2 bases and the J gene lost 1 base, with 16 bases spanning the gap. The CDR3 sequence is CASSFSAGPGSYNSPLHF. The DNA of the CDR3 is TGTGCCAGCAGCTTTAGTGCAGGGCCCGGGTCCTATAATTCACCCCTCCACTTT.

This clone occurred a few times. V and J are TRBV5-8 and TRBJ1-2; D gene unclear. The germline gives CDR1 SGHTS, CDR2 YDEGEE. V was clipped by 3 bases and J by 4 bases, with 10 bases between them. This CDR3 comprises 13 residues. The DNA for the CDR3 is TGTGCCAGCAGCTGGGCAGGCCTCTATGGCTACACCTTC. This encodes CASSWAGLYGYTF. Supplemented by reference TRBV5-8 and TRBJ1-2, the full variable domain reads EAGVTQSPTHLIKTRGQQATLRCSPISGHTSVYWYQQALGLGLQFLLWYDEGEERNRGNFPPRFSGRQFPNYSSELNVNALELEDSALYLCASSWAGLYGYTFGSGTRLTVV.

The chain carries TRBV6-1 and TRBJ2-1; D not certain. CDR3 length equals 12 residues. V dropped 1 base and J dropped 12 bases, with 10 bases sitting between them. Germline V gene data show CDR1 as MNHNS and CDR2 as SASEGT. The CDR3 region has the DNA TGTGCCAGCAGTGAAGTAGTTAGAAGGCAGTTCTTC. It codes for CASSEVVRRQFF.

This sequence joins TRBV11-2 and TRBJ2-5, with 10 nucleotides matching TRBD2. CDR3 size: 18 residues. With V trimmed by 1 base and J by 5 bases, 13 bases remained unmatched. Germline V gives CDR1 SGHAT, CDR2 FQNNGV. The CDR3 is CASSLGLASGGWRETQYF. CDR3 nucleotide sequence: TGTGCCAGCAGCTTAGGATTGGCTAGCGGGGGCTGGCGGGAGACCCAGTACTTC.